This T cell receptor (beta chain) was identified during a study of PD-1 blockade in classical Hodgkin lymphoma. Findings and caveats of the study: Differences between repertoires have undefined causes, possibly disease activity or prior therapy.

Profiled with immunoSEQ multiplex PCR; TCRdb holds only in-frame clones, not every one. The sample lists tens of thousands of clones; over 70% were seen once. V lost 4 bases and J 1 base, leaving 14 bases between the germline ends. CDR3 size: 15 residues. Germline CDR1 and CDR2: SGHRS and YFSETQ. In regard to this clone: Its antigen remains unidentified.

Each patient experienced a relapse that followed autologous stem cell transplantation, and brentuximab vedotin exposure varied. The sample consisted of peripheral blood mononuclear cells (PBMCs), taken at baseline. The receptor was isolated from a human donor with classical Hodgkin lymphoma. The chain employs TRBV5-1 and TRBJ2-5; tentatively, D is TRBD1 or TRBD2 (5 bases each). CDR3 loop: CASSALPGTQETQYF. The CDR3 DNA follows: TGCGCCAGCAGCGCCCTACCCGGGACCCAAGAGACCCAGTACTTC.